This T cell receptor (beta chain) was found in a study of blood T cell repertoires in COVID-19. The wider study: Collection of acute and convalescent COVID-19 samples took place in the United States, Italy and Spain. Nucleic acid was either cDNA or gDNA, and it came from T cells, B-cell-depleted T cells, or PBMCs.

Per the study methods: Amplification of reference gene primers was used by the study to estimate nucleated cell counts. Assay used: immunoSEQ multiplex PCR; TCRdb lists only in-frame clones, some missing. The V and J calls and clone size come from that table; D and trimming were worked out from the DNA. The table shows 250,000 to 300,000 clones, with roughly 85% occurring only once. The CDR3 is made up of 15 amino acids. Germline V gene sequence: CDR1 MNHEY, CDR2 SVGAGI. Trimming removed 6 bases at V and 1 base at J, with 13 bases between. This rearrangement joins TRBV6-5 to TRBJ1-3, with a tentative D call TRBD1 (6 bases). The sample comprised peripheral blood. The clonotype comes from a man aged 55 to 70 who had recovered from COVID-19. CDR3 nucleotide sequence: TGTGCCAGCAGCCGCATAACAGGGTCTGGAAACACCATATATTTT. It translates to CASSRITGSGNTIYF.